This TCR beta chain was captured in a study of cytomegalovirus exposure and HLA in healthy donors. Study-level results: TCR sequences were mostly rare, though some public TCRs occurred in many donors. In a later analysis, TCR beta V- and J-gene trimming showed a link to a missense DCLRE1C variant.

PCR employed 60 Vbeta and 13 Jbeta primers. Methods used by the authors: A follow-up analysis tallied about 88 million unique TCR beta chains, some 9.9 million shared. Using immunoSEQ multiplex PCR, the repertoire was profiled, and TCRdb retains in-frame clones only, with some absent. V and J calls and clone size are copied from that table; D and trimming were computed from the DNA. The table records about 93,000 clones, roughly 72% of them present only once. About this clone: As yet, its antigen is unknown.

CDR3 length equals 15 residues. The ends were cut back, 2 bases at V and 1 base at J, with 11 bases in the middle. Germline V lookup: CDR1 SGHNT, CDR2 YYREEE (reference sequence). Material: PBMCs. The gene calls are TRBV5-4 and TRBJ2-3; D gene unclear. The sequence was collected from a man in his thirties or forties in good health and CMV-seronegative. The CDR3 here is CASSFITDRTDTQYF. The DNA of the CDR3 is TGTGCCAGCAGCTTCATAACAGATCGCACAGATACGCAGTATTTT.